These 7 T cell receptor beta chains came from one sample sequenced in a study of cytomegalovirus exposure and HLA in healthy donors. The PCR contained 60 Vbeta and 13 Jbeta primers. Sequencing used immunoSEQ multiplex PCR; TCRdb keeps in-frame clones, though not all of them. The data show 90,000 to 140,000 clones, with more than 9.5% seen just once and roughly 15% held by the top ten. What was sequenced was PBMCs. The receptors here all came from a man in his forties or fifties in good health and CMV-seropositive.

The V call is TRBV7-9, the J call TRBJ1-1; TRBD1 matches at 9 bases. The junction had 1 base not matched to a gene; V was cut back by 0 bases and J by 2 bases. The CDR3 consists of 15 residues. CDR1 is SEHNR, CDR2 FQNEAQ, per germline (reference sequence). The CDR3 loop is CASSLAGQGNTEAFF. CDR3 nucleotides: TGTGCCAGCAGCTTAGCGGGACAGGGCAACACTGAAGCTTTCTTT.

This clone was detected only a few times. The gene calls are TRBV7-9 and TRBJ2-3; 7 bases align to TRBD2. Germline V CDR1 and CDR2: SEHNR, FQNEAQ (reference sequence). Trimming at V came to 5 bases and at J to 3 bases, leaving 17 bases not matched to a gene. The CDR3 covers 18 residues. DNA for the CDR3: TGTGCCAGCAGCCCCCGGGCGGGAGAGTTCGGCGTAACAGATACGCAGTATTTT. Encoded protein: CASSPRAGEFGVTDTQYF.

This clone occurred a few times. The genes are TRBV6-5 and TRBJ2-1; TRBD2 matches at 7 bases. The CDR3 sequence is 15 residues long. After removal of 7 bases from V and 4 bases from J, the junction contained 10 bases not matched to a gene. In germline, CDR1 is MNHEY, CDR2 SVGAGI. The CDR3, as DNA: TGTGCCAGCAAAGGACGTTGGGGGGGGTACAATGAGCAGTTCTTC. Residues: CASKGRWGGYNEQFF.

The chain uses TRBV19 and TRBJ2-7; 10 bases fit TRBD1. Germline lookup yields CDR1 LNHDA and CDR2 SQIVND (reference sequence). This CDR3 is 14 amino acids long. The junction had 2 bases not matched to a gene; V was cut back by 4 bases and J by 2 bases. CDR3: CASSSGQGAYEQYF. CDR3 in DNA: TGTGCCAGTAGTAGTGGACAGGGGGCCTACGAGCAGTACTTC.

This clone was seen a few times. The chain combines TRBV29-1 with TRBJ2-7, with 9 bases matching TRBD1. CDR3 length equals 13 residues. In germline, CDR1 is SQVTM, CDR2 ANQGSEA. The junction had 2 bases not matched to a gene; V was cut back by 2 bases and J by 3 bases. This CDR3 is CSVELTGGYEQYF. CDR3 bases: TGCAGCGTTGAACTGACAGGGGGCTACGAGCAGTACTTC.

This chain joins TRBV7-8 and TRBJ2-3; TRBD2 aligns across 7 bases. The V segment lost 6 bases and the J segment 5 bases; nucleotides outside the gene matches: 8. Germline-derived CDR1 and CDR2 are SGHVS and FQNEAQ. The CDR3 runs 14 residues. CDR3 sequence reads: CASSSAGSRDTQYF. In nucleotides, the CDR3 is TGTGCCAGCAGTTCAGCGGGGTCTCGAGATACGCAGTATTTT.

This clone came up a few times. The chain is built from TRBV6-5 and TRBJ1-3, with 9 bases identical to TRBD1. CDR3 length: 16 residues. CDR1 is MNHEY, CDR2 SVGAGI, per germline. The V segment lost 0 bases and the J segment 0 bases; nucleotides outside the gene matches: 0. This CDR3 is CASSYSTGGSGNTIYF. The CDR3, as DNA: TGTGCCAGCAGTTACTCGACAGGGGGCTCTGGAAACACCATATATTTT.